The clone carrying this T cell receptor beta chain was counted only a few times. Antigen specificity is unknown. This CDR3 spans 14 amino acids. The V and J ends lost 3 bases and 1 base respectively, with 9 bases between them. Germline CDR1 reads SGHAT; CDR2 reads FQNNGV. The data originate from a study of blood T cells in healthy people across ages. Study-level findings and limits: Considered underestimates were the diversity estimates obtained from one million T cells.

Sample-barcoded 5' priming and a J-beta primer mix drove a second PCR of about 6 to 12 cycles. A template-switch adaptor that had 12 random nucleotides put a tag on each cDNA molecule. A single record per CDR3 protein comes from TCRdb applying MiXCR to the 5' RACE reads. The top ten clones hold over 5% of a sample with about 1.4 million distinct CDR3 sequences, approximately 63% of them seen once. Total RNA, at least 5 micrograms per sample, was extracted from PBMCs. This TCR was sampled from a man aged 18 to 29 in good health. Sequenced sample: blood. The chain uses TRBV11-2 and TRBJ2-5; maybe TRBD2 (6 bases). CDR3 sequence: CASSLRLVQETQYF. The CDR3 coding sequence is TGTGCCAGCAGCTTGAGACTAGTCCAAGAGACCCAGTACTTC.